This T cell receptor (beta chain) is from a study of beta chain features in type 1 diabetes. The overall study: Sorted cells numbering roughly 98,000,000 were examined across all samples.

General observations from the study: Fewer insertions but more deletions were seen at VDJ junctions in type 1 diabetes patients. Equally in patients and controls, shorter templates might have been favored by PCR. Moderately but significantly shorter TCRB CDR3s were found in Type 1 diabetes patients in all four CD4+ subsets.

CDR3 length: 13 amino acids. The ends lost 6 bases at V and 8 bases at J; junction bases unmatched: 6. CDR1 is MDHEN, CDR2 SYDVKM, per germline. Of the isolated RNA, all was reverse transcribed, and so the sequenced material was expressed TCRB transcripts. Generated by immunoSEQ multiplex PCR, the TCRdb table keeps only in-frame clones and is missing some. The sample shows roughly 140,000 clones, roughly 7.2% of them seen only once. This clone was counted only a few times. The antigen is undetermined. The rearrangement links TRBV28 to TRBJ2-4, with 8 bases that match TRBD1. This TCR was sampled from a woman in her 30s in good health. The specimen sequenced was central memory CD4+ T cells from blood. The CDR3 coding sequence is TGTGCCAGCAGGAAGCAGGGGGCGGACATTCAGTACTTC. Translated: CASRKQGADIQYF.